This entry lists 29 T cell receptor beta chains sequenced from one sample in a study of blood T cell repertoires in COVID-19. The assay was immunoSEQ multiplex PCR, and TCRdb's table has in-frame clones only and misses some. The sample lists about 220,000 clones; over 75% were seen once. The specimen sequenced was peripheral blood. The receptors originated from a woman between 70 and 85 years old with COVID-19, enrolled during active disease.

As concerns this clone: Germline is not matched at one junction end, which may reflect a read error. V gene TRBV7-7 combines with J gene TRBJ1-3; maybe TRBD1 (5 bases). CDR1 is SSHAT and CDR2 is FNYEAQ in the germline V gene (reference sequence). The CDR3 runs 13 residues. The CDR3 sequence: CASSQGGASAIYF. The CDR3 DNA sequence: TGTGCTAGCAGCCAGGGTGGGGCGAGCGCCATATATTTT. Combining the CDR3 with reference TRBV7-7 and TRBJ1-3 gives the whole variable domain GAGVSQSPRYKVTKRGQDVTLRCDPISSHATLYWYQQALGQGPEFLTYFNYEAQPDKSGLPSDRFSAERPEGSISTLTIQRTEQRDSAMYRCASSQGGASAIYFGEGSWLTVV.

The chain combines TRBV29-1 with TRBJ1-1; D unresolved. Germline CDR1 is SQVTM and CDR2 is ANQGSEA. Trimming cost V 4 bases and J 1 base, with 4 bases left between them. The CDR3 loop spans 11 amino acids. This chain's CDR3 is CSVAQNTEAFF. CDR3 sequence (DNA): TGCAGCGTTGCCCAGAACACTGAAGCTTTCTTT.

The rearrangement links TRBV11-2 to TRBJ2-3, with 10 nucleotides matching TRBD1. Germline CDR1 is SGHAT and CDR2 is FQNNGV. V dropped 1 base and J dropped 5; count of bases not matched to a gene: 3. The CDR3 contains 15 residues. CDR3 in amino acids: CASSLARTGGDTQYF. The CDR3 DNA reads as TGTGCCAGCAGCTTAGCTAGGACAGGGGGAGATACGCAGTATTTT.

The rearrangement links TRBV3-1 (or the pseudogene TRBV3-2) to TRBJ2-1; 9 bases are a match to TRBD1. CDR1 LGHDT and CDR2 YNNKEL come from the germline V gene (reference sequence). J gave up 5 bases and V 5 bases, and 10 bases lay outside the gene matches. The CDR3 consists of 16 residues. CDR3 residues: CASSSWGQGNDNEQFF. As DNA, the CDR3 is TGTGCCAGCAGCTCCTGGGGACAGGGAAATGACAATGAGCAGTTCTTC.

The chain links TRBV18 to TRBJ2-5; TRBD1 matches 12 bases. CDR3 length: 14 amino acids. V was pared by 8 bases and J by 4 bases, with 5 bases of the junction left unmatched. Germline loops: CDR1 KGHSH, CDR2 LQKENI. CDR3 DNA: TGTGCCAGCACTGGGACAGGGGGCGGAGAGACCCAGTACTTC. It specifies CASTGTGGGETQYF.

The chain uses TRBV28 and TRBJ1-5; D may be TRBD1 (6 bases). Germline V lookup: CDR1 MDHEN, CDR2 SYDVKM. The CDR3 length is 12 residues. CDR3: CATGKGNQPQHF. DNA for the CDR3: TGTGCAACAGGGAAGGGCAATCAGCCCCAGCATTTT.

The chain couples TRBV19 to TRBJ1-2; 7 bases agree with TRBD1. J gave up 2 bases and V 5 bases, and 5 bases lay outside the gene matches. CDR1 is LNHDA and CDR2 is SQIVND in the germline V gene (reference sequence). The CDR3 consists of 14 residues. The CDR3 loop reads CASSPPDRNYGYTF. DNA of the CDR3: TGTGCCAGTAGTCCACCGGACAGGAACTATGGCTACACCTTC.

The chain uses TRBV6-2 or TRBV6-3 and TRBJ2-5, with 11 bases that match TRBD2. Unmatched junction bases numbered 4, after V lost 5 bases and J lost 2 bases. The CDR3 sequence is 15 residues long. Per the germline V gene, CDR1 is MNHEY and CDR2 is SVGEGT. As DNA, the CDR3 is TGTGCCAGCAGTCCGGGACTAGCGGAACAAGAGACCCAGTACTTC. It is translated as CASSPGLAEQETQYF.

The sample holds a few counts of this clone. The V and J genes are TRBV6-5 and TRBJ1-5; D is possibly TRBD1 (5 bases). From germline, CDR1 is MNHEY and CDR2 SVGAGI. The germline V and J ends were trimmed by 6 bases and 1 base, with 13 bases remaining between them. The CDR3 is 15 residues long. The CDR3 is CASSFTGGSNQPQHF. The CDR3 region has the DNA TGTGCCAGCAGCTTCACCGGGGGAAGCAATCAGCCCCAGCATTTT.

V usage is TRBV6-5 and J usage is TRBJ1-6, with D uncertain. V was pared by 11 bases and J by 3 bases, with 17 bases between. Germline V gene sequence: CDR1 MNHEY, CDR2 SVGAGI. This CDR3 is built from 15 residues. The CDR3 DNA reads TGTGCCGCCCAACAGCCATCGTTCTATAATTCACCCCTCCACTTT. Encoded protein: CAAQQPSFYNSPLHF.

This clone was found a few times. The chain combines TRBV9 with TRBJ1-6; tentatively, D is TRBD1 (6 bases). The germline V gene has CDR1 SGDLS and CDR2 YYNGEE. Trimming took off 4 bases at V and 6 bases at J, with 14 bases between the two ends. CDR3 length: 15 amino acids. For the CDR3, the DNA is TGTGCCAGCAGCATTCGACAGGCCCCTAATTCACCCCTCCACTTT. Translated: CASSIRQAPNSPLHF. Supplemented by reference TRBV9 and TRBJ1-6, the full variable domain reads DSGVTQTPKHLITATGQRVTLRCSPRSGDLSVYWYQQSLDQGLQFLIQYYNGEERAKGNILERFSAQQFPDLHSELNLSSLELGDSALYFCASSIRQAPNSPLHFGNGTRLTVT.

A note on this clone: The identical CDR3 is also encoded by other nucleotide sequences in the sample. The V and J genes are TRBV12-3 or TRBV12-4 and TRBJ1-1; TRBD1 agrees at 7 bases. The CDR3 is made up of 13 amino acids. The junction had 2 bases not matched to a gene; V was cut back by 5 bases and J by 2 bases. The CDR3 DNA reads TGTGCCAGCAGTCGACAGGGAAACACTGAAGCTTTCTTT. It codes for CASSRQGNTEAFF.

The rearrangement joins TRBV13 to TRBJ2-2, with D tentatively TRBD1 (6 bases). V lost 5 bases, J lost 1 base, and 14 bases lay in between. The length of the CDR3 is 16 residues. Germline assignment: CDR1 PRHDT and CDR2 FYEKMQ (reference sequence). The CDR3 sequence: CASSETTGKNTGELFF. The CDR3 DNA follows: TGTGCCAGCAGCGAAACGACAGGAAAGAACACCGGGGAGCTGTTTTTT.

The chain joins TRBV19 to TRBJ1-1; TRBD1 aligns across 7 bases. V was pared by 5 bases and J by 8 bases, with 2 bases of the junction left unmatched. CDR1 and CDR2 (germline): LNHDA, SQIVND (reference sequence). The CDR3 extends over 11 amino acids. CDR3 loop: CASSQTGEAFF. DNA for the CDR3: TGTGCCAGTAGTCAGACAGGGGAAGCTTTCTTT.

The CDR3 sequence is CASSLVPGRDPEGYTF. CDR3 nucleotide sequence: TGTGCCAGCAGCTTAGTCCCCGGGAGGGACCCAGAAGGCTACACCTTC. V usage is TRBV11-3 and J usage is TRBJ1-2, with a possible D match to TRBD1 (5 bases). Per germline, CDR1 SGHNT and CDR2 YENEEA. V lost 1 base and J 8 bases, leaving 20 bases between the germline ends. The CDR3 length is 16 residues.

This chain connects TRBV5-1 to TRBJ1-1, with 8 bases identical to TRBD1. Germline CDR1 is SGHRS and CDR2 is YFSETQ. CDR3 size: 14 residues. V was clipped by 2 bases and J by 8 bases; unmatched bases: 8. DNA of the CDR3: TGCGCCAGCAGCTTACCGGACAGGGCCGGAGAAGCTTTCTTT. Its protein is CASSLPDRAGEAFF.

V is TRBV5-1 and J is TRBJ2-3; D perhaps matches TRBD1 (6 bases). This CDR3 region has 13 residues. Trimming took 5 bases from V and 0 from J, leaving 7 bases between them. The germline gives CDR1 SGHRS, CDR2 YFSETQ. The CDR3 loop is CASRGGSTDTQYF. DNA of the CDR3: TGCGCCAGCAGAGGGGGTAGCACAGATACGCAGTATTTT.

The CDR3 DNA follows: TGCGCCAGCAGCCAAGAACCGGAGTCACCCCTCCACTTT. Translation gives CASSQEPESPLHF. The rearrangement joins TRBV4-3 to TRBJ1-6; unclear D gene. The CDR3 is 13 amino acids. V shed 0 bases and J shed 10 bases, with 7 bases lying between them. Germline lookup yields CDR1 LGHNA and CDR2 YSLEER.

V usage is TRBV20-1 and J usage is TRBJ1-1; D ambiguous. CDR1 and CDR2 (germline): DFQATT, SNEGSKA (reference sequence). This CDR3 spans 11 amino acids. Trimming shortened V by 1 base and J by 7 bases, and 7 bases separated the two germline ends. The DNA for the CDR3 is TGCAGTGCTAGAGTATACAATGAAGCTTTCTTT. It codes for CSARVYNEAFF.

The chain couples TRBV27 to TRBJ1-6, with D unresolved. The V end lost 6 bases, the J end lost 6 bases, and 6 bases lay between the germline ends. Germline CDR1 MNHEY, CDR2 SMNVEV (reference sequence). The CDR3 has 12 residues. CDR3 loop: CASRIVNSPLHF. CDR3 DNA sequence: TGTGCCAGCAGGATAGTTAATTCACCCCTCCACTTT.

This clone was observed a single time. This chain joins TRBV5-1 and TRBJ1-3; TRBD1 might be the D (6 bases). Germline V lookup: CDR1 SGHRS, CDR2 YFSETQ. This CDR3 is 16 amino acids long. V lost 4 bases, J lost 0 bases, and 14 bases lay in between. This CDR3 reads CASSPQGIHSGNTIYF. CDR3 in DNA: TGCGCCAGCAGCCCCCAGGGGATCCACTCTGGAAACACCATATATTTT.

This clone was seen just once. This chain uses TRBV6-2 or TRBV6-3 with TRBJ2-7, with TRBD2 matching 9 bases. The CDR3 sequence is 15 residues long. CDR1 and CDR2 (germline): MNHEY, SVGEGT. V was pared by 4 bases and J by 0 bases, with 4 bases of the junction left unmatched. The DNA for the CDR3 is TGTGCCAGCAGTTCGGGCGGGAGGGTCTCCTACGAGCAGTACTTC. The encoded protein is CASSSGGRVSYEQYF.

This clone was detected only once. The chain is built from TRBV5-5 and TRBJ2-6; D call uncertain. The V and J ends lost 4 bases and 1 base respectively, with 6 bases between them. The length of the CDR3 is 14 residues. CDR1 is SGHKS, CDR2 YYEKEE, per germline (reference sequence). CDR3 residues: CASSLLSGANVLTF. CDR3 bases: TGTGCCAGCAGCCTCCTTTCTGGGGCCAACGTCCTGACTTTC.

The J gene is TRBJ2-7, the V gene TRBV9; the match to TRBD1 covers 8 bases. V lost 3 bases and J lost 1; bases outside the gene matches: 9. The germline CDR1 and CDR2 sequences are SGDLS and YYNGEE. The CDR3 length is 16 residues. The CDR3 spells CASSARGRGGSYEQYF. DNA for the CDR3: TGTGCCAGCAGCGCCAGGGGGCGGGGTGGGTCCTACGAGCAGTACTTC.

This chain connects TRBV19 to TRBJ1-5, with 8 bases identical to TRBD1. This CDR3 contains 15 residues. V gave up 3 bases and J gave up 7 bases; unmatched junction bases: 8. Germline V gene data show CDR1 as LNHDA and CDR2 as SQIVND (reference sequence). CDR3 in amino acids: CASSMNGQGIQPQHF. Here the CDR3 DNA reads TGTGCCAGTAGTATGAACGGACAGGGAATCCAGCCCCAGCATTTT.

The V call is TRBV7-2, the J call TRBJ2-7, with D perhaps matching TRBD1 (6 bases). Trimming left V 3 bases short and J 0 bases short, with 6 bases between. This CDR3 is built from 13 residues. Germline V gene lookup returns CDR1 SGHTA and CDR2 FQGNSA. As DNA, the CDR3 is TGTGCCAGCAGCTTGGACAGCTCCTACGAGCAGTACTTC. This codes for CASSLDSSYEQYF.

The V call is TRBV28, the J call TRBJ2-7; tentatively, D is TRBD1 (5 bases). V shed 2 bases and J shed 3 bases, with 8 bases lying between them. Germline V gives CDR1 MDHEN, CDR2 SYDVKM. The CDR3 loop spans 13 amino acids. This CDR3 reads CASSLRQGYEQYF. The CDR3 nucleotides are TGTGCCAGCAGTTTAAGGCAGGGCTACGAGCAGTACTTC.

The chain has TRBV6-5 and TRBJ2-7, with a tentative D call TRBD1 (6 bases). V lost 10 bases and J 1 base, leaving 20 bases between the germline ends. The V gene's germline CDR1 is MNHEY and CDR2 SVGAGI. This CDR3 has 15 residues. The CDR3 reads CAILPTGQVSYEQYF. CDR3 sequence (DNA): TGTGCCATCCTTCCGACAGGCCAAGTGTCCTACGAGCAGTACTTC.

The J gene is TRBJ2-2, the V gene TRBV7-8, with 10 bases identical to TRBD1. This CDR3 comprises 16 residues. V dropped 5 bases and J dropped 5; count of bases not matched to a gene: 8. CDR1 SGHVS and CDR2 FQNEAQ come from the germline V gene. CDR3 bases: TGTGCCAGCAGCAACTACCGGGACAGGGGAACCGGGGAGCTGTTTTTT. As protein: CASSNYRDRGTGELFF.